Described below is a single T cell receptor beta chain sequence and its context. Antigen: not known. PCR used 60 Vbeta primers and 13 Jbeta primers. Methods used by the authors: In a later analysis, of around 85 million unique beta chains, around 9.9 million appeared in at least two donors. Sequencing was performed with immunoSEQ multiplex PCR; in TCRdb, only in-frame clones are kept and a portion is missing. D and trimming come from the DNA, and the V and J calls and clone size come from that table. Of 200,000 to 300,000 clones listed, just under 80% are singletons. The data were taken from a study of cytomegalovirus exposure and HLA in healthy donors. The CDR3 runs to 15 residues. The V gene's germline CDR1 is SGDLS and CDR2 YYNGEE. Unmatched junction bases numbered 5, after V lost 3 bases and J lost 0 bases. Study results and limitations: Earlier results showed most TCR beta V segments being productive about 87% or about 30% of the time.

The sample was PBMCs. The receptor was derived from a boy younger than 18 in good health and CMV-seronegative. V usage is TRBV9 and J usage is TRBJ1-2; 7 bases match TRBD1. CDR3 DNA sequence: TGTGCCAGCAGCGATCCAGGGGGTTCTAACTATGGCTACACCTTC. Translating gives CASSDPGGSNYGYTF.